This T cell receptor beta chain derives from a study of blood T cells in healthy people across ages. The V gene's germline CDR1 is SQVTM and CDR2 ANQGSEA. Trimming left V 6 bases short and J 7 bases short, with 22 bases between. The CDR3 has 14 residues. The authors ran a second PCR of roughly 6 to 11 cycles using a sample-barcoded 5' primer and a J-beta primer mix. TCRdb independently ran MiXCR on the 5' RACE reads; one entry per CDR3 protein. The sample records fewer than 900,000 distinct CDR3 sequences, more than 40% being singletons. Sequencing was performed on blood. The rearrangement joins TRBV29-1 to TRBJ2-7, with D possibly TRBD2 on 6 matching bases. The sequence was collected from a woman aged 55-70 years in good health. This CDR3 is CSVHSGDSHNEQYF. The CDR3 DNA follows: TGCAGCGTCCACTCCGGGGACTCACACAATGAGCAGTACTTC.